The sequence of this T cell receptor beta chain was determined in a study of shared T cell receptors in the human thymus. The CDR3 loop spans 17 amino acids. V trimming: 4 bases; J trimming: 7 bases; junction bases outside the gene matches: 13. From germline, CDR1 is LGHNA and CDR2 YSLEER. TCRdb's table, derived via immunoSEQ multiplex PCR, lists solely in-frame clones and lacks some. The sample contains more than 300,000 clones, 85% to 95% of which appear only once. This receptor was taken from a human donor. Material: thymocytes. V and J are TRBV4-3 and TRBJ2-1; 10 nucleotides match TRBD2. As DNA, the CDR3 is TGCGCCAGCAGCCCGCAAGCGGGAGGGATTATAGGGAATGAGCAGTTCTTC. Residues: CASSPQAGGIIGNEQFF.